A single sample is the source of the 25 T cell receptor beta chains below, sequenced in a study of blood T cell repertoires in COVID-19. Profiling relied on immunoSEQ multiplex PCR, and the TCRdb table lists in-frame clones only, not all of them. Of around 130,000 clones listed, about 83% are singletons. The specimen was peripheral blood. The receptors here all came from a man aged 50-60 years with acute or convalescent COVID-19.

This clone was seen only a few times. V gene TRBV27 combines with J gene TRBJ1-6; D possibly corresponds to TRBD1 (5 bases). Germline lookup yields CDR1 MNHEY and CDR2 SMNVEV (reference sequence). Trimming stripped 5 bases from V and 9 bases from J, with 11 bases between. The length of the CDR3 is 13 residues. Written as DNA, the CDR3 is TGTGCCAGCAGTCCAGGGTGGGGTTCACCCCTCCACTTT. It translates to CASSPGWGSPLHF.

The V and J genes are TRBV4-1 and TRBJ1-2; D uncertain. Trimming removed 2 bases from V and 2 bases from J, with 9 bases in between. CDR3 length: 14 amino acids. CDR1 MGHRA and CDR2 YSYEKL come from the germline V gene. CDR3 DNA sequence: TGCGCCAGCAGCCAATTGGCGGAGAACTATGGCTACACCTTC. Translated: CASSQLAENYGYTF.

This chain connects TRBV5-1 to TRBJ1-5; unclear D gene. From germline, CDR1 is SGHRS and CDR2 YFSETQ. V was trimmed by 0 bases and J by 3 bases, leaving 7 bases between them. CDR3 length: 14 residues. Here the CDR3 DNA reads TGCGCCAGCAGCTTGGAATCTCTCAATCAGCCCCAGCATTTT. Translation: CASSLESLNQPQHF.

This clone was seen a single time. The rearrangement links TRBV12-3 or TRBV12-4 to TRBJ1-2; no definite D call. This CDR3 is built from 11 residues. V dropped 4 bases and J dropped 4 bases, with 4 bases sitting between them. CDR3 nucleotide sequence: TGTGCCAGCAGTTGGAGCTATGGCTACACCTTC. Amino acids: CASSWSYGYTF.

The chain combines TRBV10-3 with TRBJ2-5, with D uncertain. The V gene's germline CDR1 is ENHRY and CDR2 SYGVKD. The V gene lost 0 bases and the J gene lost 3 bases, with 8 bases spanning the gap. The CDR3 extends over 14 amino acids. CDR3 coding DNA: TGTGCCATCAGTGAGTCAAGTAGCAAAGAGACCCAGTACTTC. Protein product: CAISESSSKETQYF.

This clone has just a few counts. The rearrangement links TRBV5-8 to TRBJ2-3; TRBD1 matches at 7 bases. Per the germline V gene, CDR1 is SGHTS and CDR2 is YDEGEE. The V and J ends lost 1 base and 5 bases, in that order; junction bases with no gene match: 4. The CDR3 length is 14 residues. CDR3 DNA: TGTGCCAGCAGCTTGACAGGGGCAGGAGATACGCAGTATTTT. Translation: CASSLTGAGDTQYF.

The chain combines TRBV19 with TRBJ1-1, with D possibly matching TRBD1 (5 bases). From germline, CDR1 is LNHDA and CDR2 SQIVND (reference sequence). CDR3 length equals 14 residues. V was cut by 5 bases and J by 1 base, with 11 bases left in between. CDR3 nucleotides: TGTGCCAGTAGTCCCAGGGTGCAGAACACTGAAGCTTTCTTT. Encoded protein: CASSPRVQNTEAFF.

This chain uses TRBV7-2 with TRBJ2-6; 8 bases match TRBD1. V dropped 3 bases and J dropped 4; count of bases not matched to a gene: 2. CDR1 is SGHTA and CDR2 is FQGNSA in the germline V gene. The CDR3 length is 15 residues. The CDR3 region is CASSFRGLGANVLTF. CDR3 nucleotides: TGTGCCAGCAGCTTCAGGGGGCTGGGGGCCAACGTCCTGACTTTC.

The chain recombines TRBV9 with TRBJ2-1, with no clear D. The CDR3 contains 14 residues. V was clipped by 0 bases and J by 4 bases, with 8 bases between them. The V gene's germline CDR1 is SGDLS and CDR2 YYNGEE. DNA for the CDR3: TGTGCCAGCAGCGTAGAGTATCGGTACAATGAGCAGTTCTTC. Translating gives CASSVEYRYNEQFF.

For the CDR3, the DNA is TGCAGCGTTGAAGATCAAAGAGGTATCTCTGGAAACACCATATATTTT. Its translation: CSVEDQRGISGNTIYF. The chain has TRBV29-1 and TRBJ1-3; no firm D call. Trimming removed 0 bases from V and 0 bases from J, with 12 bases in between. CDR1 SQVTM and CDR2 ANQGSEA come from the germline V gene. This CDR3 is 16 amino acids long.

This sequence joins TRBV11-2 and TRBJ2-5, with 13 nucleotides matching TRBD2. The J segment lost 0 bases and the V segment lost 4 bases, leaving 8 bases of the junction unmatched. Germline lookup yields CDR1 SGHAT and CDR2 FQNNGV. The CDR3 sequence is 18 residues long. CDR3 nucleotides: TGTGCCAGCAGCTCCATTGGACTAGCGGGGGATTACCAAGAGACCCAGTACTTC. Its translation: CASSSIGLAGDYQETQYF. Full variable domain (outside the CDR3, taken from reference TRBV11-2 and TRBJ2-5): EAGVAQSPRYKIIEKRQSVAFWCNPISGHATLYWYQQILGQGPKLLIQFQNNGVVDDSQLPKDRFSAERLKGVDSTLKIQPAKLEDSAVYLCASSSIGLAGDYQETQYFGPGTRLLVL.

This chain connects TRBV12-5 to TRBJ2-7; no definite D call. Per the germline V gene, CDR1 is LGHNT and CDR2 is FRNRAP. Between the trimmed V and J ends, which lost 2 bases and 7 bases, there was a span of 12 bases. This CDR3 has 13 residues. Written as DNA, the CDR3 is TGTGCTAGTGGTTTGTCAGTAGGCGGAGAGCAGTACTTC. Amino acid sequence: CASGLSVGGEQYF.

The CDR3 bases are TGTGCCAGCAGCCACGGACAGCCAGGCTCTGGAAACACCATATATTTT. It is translated as CASSHGQPGSGNTIYF. The chain carries TRBV7-6 and TRBJ1-3; perhaps TRBD1 as D (6 bases). Germline CDR1 reads SGHVS; CDR2 reads FNYEAQ. This CDR3 region has 16 residues. V was shortened by 5 bases and J by 0 bases, with 14 bases between the two germline ends. Using reference TRBV7-6 and TRBJ1-3 for the parts outside the CDR3, the full variable domain is GAGVSQSPRYKVTKRGQDVALRCDPISGHVSLYWYRQALGQGPEFLTYFNYEAQQDKSGLPNDRFSAERPEGSISTLTIQRTEQRDSAMYRCASSHGQPGSGNTIYFGEGSWLTVV.

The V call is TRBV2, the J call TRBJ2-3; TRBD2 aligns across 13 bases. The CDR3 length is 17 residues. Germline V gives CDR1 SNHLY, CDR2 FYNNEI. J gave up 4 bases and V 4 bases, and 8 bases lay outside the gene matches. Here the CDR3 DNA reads TGTGCCAGCAGTGTGACTAGCGGGGGGCCTCTCGCAGATACGCAGTATTTT. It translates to CASSVTSGGPLADTQYF.

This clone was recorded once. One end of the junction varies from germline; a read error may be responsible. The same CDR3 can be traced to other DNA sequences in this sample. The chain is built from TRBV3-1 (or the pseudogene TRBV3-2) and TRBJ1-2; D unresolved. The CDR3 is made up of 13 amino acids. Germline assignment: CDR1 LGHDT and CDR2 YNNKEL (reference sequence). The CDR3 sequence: CASSQDPGSGYTF. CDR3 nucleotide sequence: TGTGCCAGCAGTCAAGACCCGGGGTCCGGCTACACCTTC.

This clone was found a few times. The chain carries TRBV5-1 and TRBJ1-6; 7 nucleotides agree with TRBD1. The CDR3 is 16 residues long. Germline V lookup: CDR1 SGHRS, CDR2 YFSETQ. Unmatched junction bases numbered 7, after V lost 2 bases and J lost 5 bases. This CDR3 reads CASSFRDSLNNSPLHF. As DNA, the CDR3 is TGCGCCAGCAGCTTCCGGGACAGCCTAAATAATTCACCCCTCCACTTT.

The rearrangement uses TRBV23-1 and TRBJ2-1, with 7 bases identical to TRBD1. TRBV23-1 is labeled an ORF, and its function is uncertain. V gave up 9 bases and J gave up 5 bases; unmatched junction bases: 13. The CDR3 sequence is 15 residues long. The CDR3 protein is CARSQTGATHNEQFF. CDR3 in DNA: TGCGCCAGAAGCCAAACAGGGGCGACTCACAATGAGCAGTTCTTC.

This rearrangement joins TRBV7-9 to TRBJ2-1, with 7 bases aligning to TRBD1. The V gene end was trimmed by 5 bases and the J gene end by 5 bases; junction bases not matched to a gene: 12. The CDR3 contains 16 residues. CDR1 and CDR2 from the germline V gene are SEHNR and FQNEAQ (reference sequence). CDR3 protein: CASSLPPGTADNEQFF. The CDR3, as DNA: TGTGCCAGCAGCCTCCCCCCAGGGACAGCCGACAATGAGCAGTTCTTC.

The CDR3 reads CASSPHGGALEQYV. In DNA, the CDR3 is TGTGCCAGCAGCCCCCATGGCGGGGCGCTCGAGCAGTACGTC. The V and J genes are TRBV3-1 (or the pseudogene TRBV3-2) and TRBJ2-7; a weak D match, TRBD2 (6 bases). Deletions cut 4 bases from V and 6 bases from J, with 16 bases between. Germline V gene sequence: CDR1 LGHDT, CDR2 YNNKEL (reference sequence). The length of the CDR3 is 14 residues.

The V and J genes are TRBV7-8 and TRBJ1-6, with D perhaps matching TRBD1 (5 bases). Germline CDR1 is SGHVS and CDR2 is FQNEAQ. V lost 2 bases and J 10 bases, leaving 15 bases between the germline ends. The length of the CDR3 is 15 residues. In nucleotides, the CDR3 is TGTGCCAGCAGCTTAATCGGGCCAGGGCTATCACCCCTCCACTTT. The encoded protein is CASSLIGPGLSPLHF. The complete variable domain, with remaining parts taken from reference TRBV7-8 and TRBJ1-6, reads GAGVSQSPRYKVAKRGQDVALRCDPISGHVSLFWYQQALGQGPEFLTYFQNEAQLDKSGLPSDRFFAERPEGSVSTLKIQRTQQEDSAVYLCASSLIGPGLSPLHFGNGTRLTVT.

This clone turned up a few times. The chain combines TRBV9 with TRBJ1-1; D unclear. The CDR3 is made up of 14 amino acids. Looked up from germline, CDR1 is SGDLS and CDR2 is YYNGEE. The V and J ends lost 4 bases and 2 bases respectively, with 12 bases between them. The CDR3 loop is CASSFGPINTEAFF. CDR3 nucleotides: TGTGCCAGCAGCTTTGGGCCGATTAACACTGAAGCTTTCTTT. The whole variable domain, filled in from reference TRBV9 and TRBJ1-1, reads DSGVTQTPKHLITATGQRVTLRCSPRSGDLSVYWYQQSLDQGLQFLIQYYNGEERAKGNILERFSAQQFPDLHSELNLSSLELGDSALYFCASSFGPINTEAFFGQGTRLTVV.

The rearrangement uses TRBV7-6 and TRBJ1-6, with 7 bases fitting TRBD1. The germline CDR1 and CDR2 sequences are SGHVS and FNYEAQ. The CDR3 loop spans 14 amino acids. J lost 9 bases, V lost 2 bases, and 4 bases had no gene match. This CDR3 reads CASSLQGVGSPLHF. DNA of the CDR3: TGTGCCAGCAGCTTACAGGGGGTGGGTTCACCCCTCCACTTT.

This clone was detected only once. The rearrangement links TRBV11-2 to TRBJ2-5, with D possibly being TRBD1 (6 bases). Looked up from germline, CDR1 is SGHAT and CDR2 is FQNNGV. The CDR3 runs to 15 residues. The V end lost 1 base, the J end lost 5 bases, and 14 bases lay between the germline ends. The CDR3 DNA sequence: TGTGCCAGCAGCTTAGTCCACGCAGGGGAGGAGACCCAGTACTTC. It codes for CASSLVHAGEETQYF. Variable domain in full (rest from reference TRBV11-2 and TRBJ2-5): EAGVAQSPRYKIIEKRQSVAFWCNPISGHATLYWYQQILGQGPKLLIQFQNNGVVDDSQLPKDRFSAERLKGVDSTLKIQPAKLEDSAVYLCASSLVHAGEETQYFGPGTRLLVL.

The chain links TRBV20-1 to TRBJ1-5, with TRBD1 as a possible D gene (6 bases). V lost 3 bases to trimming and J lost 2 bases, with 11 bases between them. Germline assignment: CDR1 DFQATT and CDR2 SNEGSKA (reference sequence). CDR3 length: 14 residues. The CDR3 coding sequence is TGCAGTGCTAGTAACAGGGAAGGCAATCAGCCCCAGCATTTT. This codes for CSASNREGNQPQHF.

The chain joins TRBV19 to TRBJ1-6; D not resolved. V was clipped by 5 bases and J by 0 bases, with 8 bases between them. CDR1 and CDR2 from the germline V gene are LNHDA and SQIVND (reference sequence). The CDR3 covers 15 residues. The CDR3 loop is CASSSLSSYNSPLHF. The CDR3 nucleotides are TGTGCCAGTAGTTCCCTAAGCTCCTATAATTCACCCCTCCACTTT.